This note documents a single TCR beta chain sequence. In this sample, this clone turned up a few times. No cognate antigen has been identified for it. One base away there is no much larger clone; base qualities are not given. The germline V gene gives CDR1 as SQVTM and CDR2 as ANQGSEA. The CDR3 has 13 amino acids, counting the end cysteine and phenylalanine. Just CDR3 DNA is preserved here, 39 bases in frame from base 1. V loses 7 bases of germline sequence and J loses 5 bases, and the interval between the two ends is 17 bases. Adults with ileal or ileocolonic Crohn's disease and an indication for ileocolonic resection were eligible for inclusion. Before DNA extraction, whole ileal mucosal biopsies were kept frozen at -80 degrees C. A TRizol-based method was used to extract genomic DNA from the frozen whole biopsies, and the DNA was quantified with a NanoDrop 2000 spectrophotometer. The data stem from a study of T cell repertoires in ileal Crohn's disease (dated by TCRdb to the late 2010s). Some background on the complete study: The median duration of disease was 6 to 10 years, and at the time of surgery roughly 36% of patients were active smokers. Endoscopic postoperative recurrence was defined as a Rutgeerts score above i0. The study was conducted in parallel with a multicentre cohort built to find predictors of early endoscopic recurrence after ileocolonic resection. All patients had surgery for a complication: stricturing disease in 61% and penetrating disease in roughly 40%. Roughly half of the patients were given postoperative therapy, with around eleven receiving thiopurines and approximately 17 receiving anti-TNF agents. A total of 170 or so mucosal samples from 57 patients were sequenced, collected from several sites on the surgical specimen and at postoperative endoscopy. TCR repertoire analysis was performed in a few dozen Crohn's disease patients drawn from a prospective multicentre cohort.

Beyond this particular receptor, the publication reports: A significantly higher proportion of clonal expansions was observed in active smokers at surgery than in non-smokers (25.9% vs 17.9%, p=0.02). Compared with CD4 T cells, sorted CD8 T cells held more high-frequency clones, which suggests that the mucosal expansions were mostly CD8. Mucosal CD4 and CD8 T cells were sorted and sequenced only in a subgroup of patients, the size of which was not stated. Endoscopic recurrence was linked to a higher percentage of high-frequency clones at surgery, and recurrence occurred in every patient whose clonality exceeded 26.8% (18/57).

Around 550 nanograms of biopsy DNA per sample were submitted for commercial TCRB immunosequencing. CDR3 regions were amplified from genomic DNA by Adaptive Biotechnology using a two-step, amplification bias-controlled multiplex PCR. Primers for every V and J gene segment were used in the first PCR, and barcodes and Illumina adapters were added in the second PCR. An Illumina instrument was used to sequence the CDR3 libraries. The original pipeline was this. The analysis used both the pipelines supplied by the vendor and custom analysis of the raw data in R/Bioconductor with R version 3.3.0. Clonality, ranging from 0 to 1, was calculated as the inverse of the normalised Shannon entropy of all productive clones. High-frequency clones were defined as the share of the repertoire taken up by the top 100 clones, keeping only clones that passed a 95% confidence test. Repertoire diversity was measured with the Simpson index, and overlap between samples was measured with the Morisita-Horn index. The source is immuneACCESS, and TCRdb retained only in-frame sequences with V and J called. Part of the clones is not carried over; for the studies checked, unresolved V genes explain less than half of this, and the remainder is unexplained. V and J calls and clone size are copied from that table; D and trimming were computed from the DNA. The sample profile shows around 8,100 clones; around 81% of them were found once. Around 5.3% of the sample is taken by the ten largest.

The sequence joins TRBV29-1 to TRBJ2-5; perhaps TRBD2 is the D gene, with 5 bases matching. The sequence derives from an adult with Crohn's disease. Sequences were obtained from ileal tissue. The encoded CDR3 is CSATPGSGETQYF. The DNA is as follows: TGCAGCGCCACCCCGGGGTCCGGGGAGACCCAGTACTTC. Here the CDR3 is joined to the reference TRBV29-1 and TRBJ2-5 genes, and the full variable domain is: SAVISQKPSRDICQRGTSLTIQCQVDSQVTMMFWYRQQPGQSLTLIATANQGSEATYESGFVIDKFPISRPNLTFSTLTVSNMSPEDSSIYLCSATPGSGETQYFGPGTRLLVL.